This T cell receptor beta chain appears in the sequencing data of a study of T cell responses to AZD1222 COVID-19 vaccine. With 1 base removed from V and 1 base from J, the gap between germline ends came to 8 bases. Germline V gene data show CDR1 as SGHTA and CDR2 as FQGNSA. This CDR3 has 15 amino acids. Doses given second, at about 4 or about 12 weeks, were pooled. The repertoire was sequenced with immunoSEQ multiplex PCR; TCRdb's copy has only in-frame clones and lacks some. The sample includes just under 150,000 clones, around 84% of them seen just once. For this clone: Its antigen remains unknown.

Whole-study results and caveats: Breadth and depth of Spike-specific TCRs rose after two AZD1222 doses. Donor demographics were predominantly white British with a female majority; clonal diversity may be underestimated.

The chain uses TRBV7-2 and TRBJ1-5; D is uncertain. The sequencing here drew on peripheral blood, taken 28 days after the second AZD1222 dose. The clonotype originates from an adult who received the AZD1222 COVID-19 vaccine. The CDR3 here is CASSLEGISNQPQHF. CDR3 DNA sequence: TGTGCCAGCAGCTTAGAGGGTATAAGCAATCAGCCCCAGCATTTT.